This TCR beta chain was retrieved from a study of Ad26.COV2.S vaccination and SARS-CoV-2 variants. Whole-study findings and limits: Substantial breadth was reported for post-vaccination spike-specific CD8+ and CD4+ T cells. Placebo recipients and vaccine recipients were similar in non-spike TCR breadth.

TCRdb's table, derived via immunoSEQ multiplex PCR, lists solely in-frame clones and lacks some. Of roughly 350,000 clones listed, 75% to 90% were seen once; the top ten hold 5%. Turning to this clone: The antigen remains unidentified.

Between the trimmed V and J ends, which lost 2 bases and 3 bases, there was a span of 5 bases. The CDR3 is 13 residues long. The germline CDR1 and CDR2 sequences are SNHLY and FYNNEI. Specified treatment: about 20 received Ad26.COV2.S at low or high dose, single or two shots; 5 received placebo; per-sample allocation not given. Sampling took place 63 days after the first vaccine or placebo injection. A Boston adult aged 18-55 years was the donor. Material: peripheral blood, obtained in a trial of Ad26.COV2.S vaccine versus placebo. The receptor's source is a person between 18 and 65 years old who received the Ad26.COV2.S COVID-19 vaccine or a placebo. The J gene is TRBJ1-5, the V gene TRBV2; D not resolved. The CDR3 DNA sequence: TGTGCCAGCAGTGAAAGGGACAATCAGCCCCAGCATTTT. As protein: CASSERDNQPQHF.